This TCR beta chain appears in the sequencing data of a study of somatic mutations in cytotoxic T cells in rheumatoid arthritis. The wider study: Immediately following diagnosis and ahead of any treatment, patient blood (approximately 33 ml EDTA) was drawn. Study-level results: The top CD8+ clone topped 20% of CD8+ cells in about an eighth of the roughly 65 patients. Measured CD8+ T-cell clonality, a value compared between rheumatoid arthritis patients and age-matched healthy controls, did not differ significantly.

Clones were read by immunoSEQ multiplex PCR, and TCRdb kept only the in-frame ones, dropping some. The sample lists around 20,000 clones, about 80% occurring once. J gave up 5 bases and V 6 bases, and 6 bases lay outside the gene matches. This CDR3 has 15 amino acids. CDR1 and CDR2 (germline): LNHNV, YYDKDF (reference sequence). On this clone: The antigen is unknown.

The clonotype comes from a man in his late teens or twenties with rheumatoid arthritis. The chain combines TRBV15 with TRBJ2-2; 10 bases line up with TRBD1. Sequencing was carried out using CD8+ T cells sorted from blood. CDR3 in amino acids: CATRTGTGVTGELFF. Written as DNA, the CDR3 is TGTGCCACCAGGACCGGGACAGGGGTGACCGGGGAGCTGTTTTTT.